The clone carrying this TCR beta chain has more than one count but fewer than ten. Its antigen is still unknown. V shed 5 bases and J 0 bases; nucleotides not matched to a gene: 10. The V gene's germline CDR1 is MNHEY and CDR2 SVGAGI. The CDR3 covers 18 residues. Diagnostic conclusions were grounded in clinical symptoms, serum thyroxine, TRAb, thyroid ultrasound and orbital computed tomography. These data come from a study of Graves' ophthalmopathy and Graves' hyperthyroidism. Broader study findings: Thyroid clonotypes that were expanded above 0.001 frequency mostly also appeared in blood. Ophthalmopathy progression prediction by the model yielded a sensitivity of about 71% and a specificity of roughly 74%.

Scientists amplified the TCR beta CDR3 regions from RNA transcripts. The library came from an HTBI-primed first-round RT-PCR and a second-round multiplex PCR. TCRdb independently ran MiXCR on the multiplex PCR reads; one entry per CDR3 protein. The sample contains 500,000 to 700,000 distinct CDR3 sequences, 35% to 45% of which appear only once. The sequence was obtained from an adult man with Graves' hyperthyroidism. The sample comprised peripheral blood or thyroid tissue (not recorded which). V is TRBV6-5 and J is TRBJ1-6; TRBD1 agrees at 7 bases. The CDR3 DNA sequence: TGTGCCAGCAGTGCTTTCCCGGGACAGAGCTCCTATAATTCACCCCTCCACTTT. Its protein is CASSAFPGQSSYNSPLHF.